These T cell receptor beta chains were read from a single sample in a study of T cell responses to AZD1222 COVID-19 vaccine. Some clones are missing from TCRdb's copy, which holds only in-frame ones; the method was immunoSEQ multiplex PCR. Found here are tens of thousands of clones, around 90% of them singletons; the top ten hold 1.5% to 2.5%. Source: peripheral blood, taken on day 0 of AZD1222 vaccination. The receptor source for this set is an adult in good health. Each CDR3 is given with its conserved first and last residue. Each record gives: J gene, D gene, V gene, CDR3 protein. The D gene is left open where the match is weak.

TRBJ1-2 TRBD1 TRBV6-5 CAITSSGTVNYGYTF
TRBJ1-5 NA TRBV21-1 CASSKAGRTRLSNQPQHF
TRBJ2-7 NA TRBV18 CASRVGGAYEQYF
TRBJ2-2 NA TRBV5-4 CASSFPAGELFF
TRBJ2-1 TRBD2 TRBV11-2 CASSLGVGASGTTREQFF
TRBJ2-7 TRBD2 TRBV7-9 CASSLGSLAGGPHEQYF
TRBJ1-6 NA TRBV9 CASSDGTYNSPLHF
TRBJ2-7 NA TRBV6-5 CASTSGFRELSF
TRBJ1-5 NA TRBV21-1 CASSKLDGNQPQHF
TRBJ1-5 TRBD1 TRBV27 CASSLSRTGVWPQHF
TRBJ2-1 NA TRBV3-1/TRBV3-2 CASSQGAGHYNEQFF
TRBJ2-2 TRBD2 TRBV28 CASSRGVGFSGELFF
TRBJ2-1 TRBD2 TRBV19 CASTTSGRENEQFF
TRBJ2-3 NA TRBV4-1 CASSVRYSGKGTDTQYF
TRBJ1-3 NA TRBV18 CASSQGAADTIYF
TRBJ2-2 TRBD1 TRBV2 CASRLNRGNTGELFF
TRBJ1-1 NA TRBV5-1 CASSLTGRTEAFF
TRBJ2-7 NA TRBV10-2 CASSDRLTYEQYF
TRBJ2-7 TRBD2 TRBV6-2/TRBV6-3 CASSSTTSGSFAEQYF
TRBJ2-1 NA TRBV4-2 CASSQGVGAAYNEQFF
TRBJ2-5 TRBD2 TRBV24-1 CATSGTSWETQYF
TRBJ2-1 NA TRBV7-3 CASSLVGGTYNEQFF
TRBJ1-6 NA TRBV4-2 CASSQESGLGFGSPLHF
TRBJ2-3 NA TRBV27 CASSSGDSTDTQYF
TRBJ1-6 NA TRBV6-6 CASSLDGEALHF
TRBJ2-6 TRBD1 TRBV29-1 CSVDSGQAVSGANVLTF
TRBJ2-7 TRBD1 TRBV28 CAGGQNSYEQYF
TRBJ2-6 TRBD1 TRBV6-1 CASSEATGGTGANVLTF
TRBJ2-7 NA TRBV3-1/TRBV3-2 CASSQDRRRFEGQYF
TRBJ1-2 TRBD1 TRBV9 CASSSTGDQGRYGYTF
TRBJ2-1 TRBD2 TRBV3-1/TRBV3-2 CASSHSESGGHEQFF
TRBJ1-2 NA TRBV28 CASSLRNLPPYGYTF
TRBJ1-3 TRBD1 TRBV9 CASSPRQGARGGNTIYF
TRBJ1-1 NA TRBV30 CAWSVNLNTEAFF
TRBJ1-1 TRBD1 TRBV4-2 CASSQTRGQTEAFF
TRBJ2-2 NA TRBV19 CASSTLGGASPGELFF
TRBJ1-1 NA TRBV11-3 CASSGDGQLNTEAFF
TRBJ1-1 TRBD1 TRBV6-5 CASSHGQGDTEAFF
TRBJ1-2 TRBD1 TRBV30 CAHRQGAIADGYTF
TRBJ2-1 TRBD1 TRBV7-3 CASSLDSGGSGVEQFF
TRBJ1-2 TRBD1 TRBV5-1 CASSEGQGAYPGYTF
TRBJ1-1 NA TRBV30 CAWSESEGNTEAFF
TRBJ2-3 NA TRBV11-3 CARPTRTTDTQYF
TRBJ1-2 NA TRBV2 CASGTPPNYGYTF
TRBJ2-7 TRBD2 TRBV3-1/TRBV3-2 CASSPRLAGGPYEQYF
TRBJ1-1 TRBD1 TRBV7-2 CASRTGLYTEAFF
TRBJ1-3 NA TRBV5-1 CASRDTSGNTIYF
TRBJ2-5 TRBD2 TRBV4-2 CASSQVASGGPRETQYF
TRBJ2-3 NA TRBV6-5 CASMVAGGDTQYF
TRBJ1-2 NA TRBV28 CASSPNYGYTF
TRBJ2-1 TRBD2 TRBV5-1 CASSSLAGDSYNEQFF
TRBJ1-2 NA TRBV3-1/TRBV3-2 CASSPGTNYGYTF
TRBJ1-5 NA TRBV7-8 CASSLADYSNQPQHF